The clone carrying this T cell receptor beta chain was counted ten times or more. As yet, its antigen is unknown. This sample stems from a study of Graves' ophthalmopathy and Graves' hyperthyroidism. Study-level findings and limits: Blood also harbored most expanded thyroid clonotypes above 0.001 frequency.

PBMCs stemmed from approximately 10 ml of fresh peripheral blood. RNA served as the template for amplifying TCR beta CDR3 regions. HTBI primers served in a first-round RT-PCR, which a second-round multiplex PCR followed. TCRdb redid the calling of the multiplex PCR reads with MiXCR, one entry per CDR3 protein. The sample comprises 360,000 or so distinct CDR3 sequences, roughly 18% of which are singletons, and 1.6% rests with the top ten. Germline values: CDR1 MNHNS, CDR2 SASEGT. The J segment lost 3 bases and the V segment lost 2 bases, leaving 7 bases of the junction unmatched. The CDR3 has 16 residues.

This chain joins TRBV6-1 and TRBJ2-7; TRBD1 aligns across 10 bases. This TCR was sampled from a woman aged 18-30 years with Graves' ophthalmopathy. Material: peripheral blood. The chain's CDR3 is CASSEPGGTGVYEQYF. The CDR3 nucleotides read TGTGCCAGCAGTGAACCCGGCGGGACAGGGGTCTACGAGCAGTACTTC.